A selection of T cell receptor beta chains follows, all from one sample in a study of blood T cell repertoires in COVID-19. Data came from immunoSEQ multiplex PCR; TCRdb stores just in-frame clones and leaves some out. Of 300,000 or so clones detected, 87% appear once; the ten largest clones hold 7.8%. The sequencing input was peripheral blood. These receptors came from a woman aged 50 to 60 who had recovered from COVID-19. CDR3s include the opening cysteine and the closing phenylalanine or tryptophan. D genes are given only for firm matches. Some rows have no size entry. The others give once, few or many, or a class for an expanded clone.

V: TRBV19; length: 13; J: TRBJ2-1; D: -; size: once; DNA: TGTGCCAGTAGTACGTCCGGAGACAATGAGCAGTTCTTC; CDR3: CASSTSGDNEQFF
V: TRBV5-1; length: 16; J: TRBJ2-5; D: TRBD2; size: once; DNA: TGCGCCAGCAGCTTAGGTCCCCAGCGGGAGAGTGAGACCCAGTACTTC; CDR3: CASSLGPQRESETQYF
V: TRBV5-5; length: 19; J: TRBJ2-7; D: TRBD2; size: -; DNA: TGTGCCAGCAGCTTGGCGGCTAGCGGGAGGGCCCGGGCAATCTACGAGCAGTACTTC; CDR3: CASSLAASGRARAIYEQYF
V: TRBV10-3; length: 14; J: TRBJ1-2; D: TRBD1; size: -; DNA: TGTGCCATCAGTGAGTCGACAGGGGGCCCTGGCTACACCTTC; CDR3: CAISESTGGPGYTF
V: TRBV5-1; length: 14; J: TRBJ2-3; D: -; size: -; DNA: TGCGCCAGCAGCTTGGCTGGGGCCACAGATACGCAGTATTTT; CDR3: CASSLAGATDTQYF
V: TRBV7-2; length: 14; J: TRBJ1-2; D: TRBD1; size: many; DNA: TGTGCCAGCAGCTTAAATGGACAGGGCTATGGCTACACCTTC; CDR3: CASSLNGQGYGYTF
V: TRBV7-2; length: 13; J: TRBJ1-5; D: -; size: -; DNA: TGTGCCAGCAGATTCGACAGTAATCAGCCCCAGCATTTT; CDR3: CASRFDSNQPQHF
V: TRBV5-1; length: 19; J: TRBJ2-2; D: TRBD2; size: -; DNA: TGCGCCAGCAGCGCCCGGACTAGCGGAGGACCTTCGAACACCGGGGAGCTGTTTTTT; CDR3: CASSARTSGGPSNTGELFF
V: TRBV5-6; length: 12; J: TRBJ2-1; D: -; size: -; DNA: TGTGCCAGCAGATTGGCAGTGGCTGAGCAGTTCTTC; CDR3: CASRLAVAEQFF
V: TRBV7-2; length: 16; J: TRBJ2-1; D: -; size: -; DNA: TGTGCCAGCAGCTTAGTGACGGGGGTCCTTCGGAATGAGCAGTTCTTC; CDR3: CASSLVTGVLRNEQFF
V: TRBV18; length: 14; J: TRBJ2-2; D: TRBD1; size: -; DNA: TGTGCCAGCTCACCGCAGGGGGACACCGGGGAGCTGTTTTTT; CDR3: CASSPQGDTGELFF
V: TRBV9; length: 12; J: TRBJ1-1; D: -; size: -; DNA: TGTGCCAGCGGGGTAGGGGAGGAGAGAGCTTTCTTT; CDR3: CASGVGEERAFF
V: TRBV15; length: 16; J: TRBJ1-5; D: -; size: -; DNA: TGTGCCACCAGCAGAGATCGGGGACTGCGCAATCAGCCCCAGCATTTT; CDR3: CATSRDRGLRNQPQHF
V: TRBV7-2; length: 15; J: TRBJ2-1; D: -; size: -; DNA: TGTGCCAGCAGCTCCCGCGGGGGCACCTACAATGAGCAGTTCTTC; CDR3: CASSSRGGTYNEQFF
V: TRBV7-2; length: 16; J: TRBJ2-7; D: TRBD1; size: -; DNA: TGTGCCAGCAGCTTAGTCCGGGACAGGGTATGGAGCGAGCAGTACTTC; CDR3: CASSLVRDRVWSEQYF